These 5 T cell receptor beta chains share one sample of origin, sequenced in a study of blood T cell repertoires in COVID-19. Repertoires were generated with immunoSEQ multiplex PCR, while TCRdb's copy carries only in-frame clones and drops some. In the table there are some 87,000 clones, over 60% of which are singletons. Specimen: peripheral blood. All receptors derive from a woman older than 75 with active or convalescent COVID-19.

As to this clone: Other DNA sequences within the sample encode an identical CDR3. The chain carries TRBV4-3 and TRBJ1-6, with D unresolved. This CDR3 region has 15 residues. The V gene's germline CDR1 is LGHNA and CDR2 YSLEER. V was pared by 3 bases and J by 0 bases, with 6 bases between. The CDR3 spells CASSQESSYNSPLHF. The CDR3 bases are TGCGCCAGCAGCCAGGAGAGCTCCTATAATTCACCCCTCCACTTT.

The CDR3 nucleotides are TGCGCCAGCAGCTTGCAGGCTAGCGGGTTCACAGATACGCAGTATTTT. This translates into CASSLQASGFTDTQYF. V gene TRBV5-1 combines with J gene TRBJ2-3; TRBD2 aligns across 8 bases. Trimming took 1 base from V and 2 from J; bases not matched to a gene: 6. The CDR3 spans 16 residues. Germline V gene lookup returns CDR1 SGHRS and CDR2 YFSETQ.

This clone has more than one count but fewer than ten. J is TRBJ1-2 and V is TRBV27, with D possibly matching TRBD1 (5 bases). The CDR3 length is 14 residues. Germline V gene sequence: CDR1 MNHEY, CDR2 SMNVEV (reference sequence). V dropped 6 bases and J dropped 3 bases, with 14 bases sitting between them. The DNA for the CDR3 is TGTGCCAGCAGCCGGACAAGCTGGGACTATGGCTACACCTTC. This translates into CASSRTSWDYGYTF.

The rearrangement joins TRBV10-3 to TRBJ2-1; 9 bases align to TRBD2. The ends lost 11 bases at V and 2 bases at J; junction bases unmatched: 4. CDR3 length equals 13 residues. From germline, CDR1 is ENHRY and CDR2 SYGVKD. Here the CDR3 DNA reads TGTGCCGTAAGCGGGGGGACCTACAATGAGCAGTTCTTC. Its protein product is CAVSGGTYNEQFF.

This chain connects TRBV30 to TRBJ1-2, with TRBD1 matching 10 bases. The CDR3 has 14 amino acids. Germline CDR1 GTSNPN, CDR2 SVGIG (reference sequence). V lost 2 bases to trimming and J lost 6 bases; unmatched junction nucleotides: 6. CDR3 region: CAWSRDRGFDGYTF. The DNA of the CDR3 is TGTGCCTGGAGTAGGGACAGGGGATTTGATGGCTACACCTTC.